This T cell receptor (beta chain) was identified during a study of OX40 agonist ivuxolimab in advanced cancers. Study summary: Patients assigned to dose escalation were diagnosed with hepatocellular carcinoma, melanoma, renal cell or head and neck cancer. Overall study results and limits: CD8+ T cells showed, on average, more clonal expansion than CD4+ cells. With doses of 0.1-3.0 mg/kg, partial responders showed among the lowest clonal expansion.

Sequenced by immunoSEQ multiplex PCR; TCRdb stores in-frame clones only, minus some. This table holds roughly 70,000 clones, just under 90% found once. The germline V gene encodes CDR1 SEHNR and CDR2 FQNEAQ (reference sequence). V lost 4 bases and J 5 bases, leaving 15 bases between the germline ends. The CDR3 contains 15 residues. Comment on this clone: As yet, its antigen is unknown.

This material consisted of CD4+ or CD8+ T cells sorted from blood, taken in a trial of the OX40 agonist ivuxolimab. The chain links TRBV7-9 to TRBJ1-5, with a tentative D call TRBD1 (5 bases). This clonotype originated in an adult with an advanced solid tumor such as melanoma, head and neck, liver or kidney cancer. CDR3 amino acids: CASSSKGPPDQPQHF. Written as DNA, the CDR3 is TGTGCCAGCAGCTCAAAGGGACCGCCGGATCAGCCCCAGCATTTT.